A single TCR beta chain is shown here with its context. Its cognate antigen is unknown. Method: immunoSEQ multiplex PCR; TCRdb's copy keeps in-frame clones and lacks some. Of tens of thousands of clones detected, around 80% appear once; the ten largest clones hold approximately 21%. These data belong to a study of PD-1 blockade in classical Hodgkin lymphoma. As for the study in general: Intravenous nivolumab at 3 mg/kg was given to patients every 2 weeks. Overall study results and limits: Some patients began nivolumab under 1 year after ASCT. These patients were excluded from later analyses.

All trial patients relapsed after autologous stem cell transplantation. Germline V gene data show CDR1 as SEHNR and CDR2 as FQNEAQ (reference sequence). The CDR3 runs to 14 residues. V lost 1 base, J lost 8 bases, and 12 bases lay in between. Sequencing was performed on peripheral blood mononuclear cells (PBMCs), taken before the second cycle of nivolumab. This sequence joins TRBV7-9 and TRBJ2-1, with D possibly matching TRBD1 (6 bases). The receptor was isolated from a human donor with classical Hodgkin lymphoma. CDR3 sequence (DNA): TGTGCCAGCAGCTTAGGGCCAGGGGTGGATGAGCAGTTCTTC. Protein: CASSLGPGVDEQFF.